Listed here is a single TCR beta chain. Its antigen remains unidentified. This entry comes from a study of OX40 agonist ivuxolimab in advanced cancers. Study summary: People in dose escalation had one of these cancers: hepatocellular carcinoma, melanoma, renal cell or head and neck cancer. Regarding the study as a whole: Some nonresponders additionally presented with little normalized T-cell clonal expansion. Not determined was the antigen specificity of the expanded peripheral T cells.

The germline CDR1 and CDR2 sequences are SGHNT and YYREEE (reference sequence). The CDR3 has 14 residues. V lost 1 base to trimming and J lost 0 bases, with 7 bases between them. Clones were read by immunoSEQ multiplex PCR, and TCRdb kept only the in-frame ones, dropping some. The data contain 65,000 to 90,000 clones, about nine tenths of them seen just once; the ten biggest clones take up approximately 0.49%. Sample: CD4+ or CD8+ T cells sorted from blood, taken in a trial of the OX40 agonist ivuxolimab. The receptor's source is an adult with an advanced solid tumor such as melanoma, head and neck, liver or kidney cancer. The rearrangement uses TRBV5-4 and TRBJ1-1, with D perhaps matching TRBD1 (5 bases). The DNA of the CDR3 is TGTGCCAGCAGCTTGTTACAGGTGAACACTGAAGCTTTCTTT. It yields the protein CASSLLQVNTEAFF.